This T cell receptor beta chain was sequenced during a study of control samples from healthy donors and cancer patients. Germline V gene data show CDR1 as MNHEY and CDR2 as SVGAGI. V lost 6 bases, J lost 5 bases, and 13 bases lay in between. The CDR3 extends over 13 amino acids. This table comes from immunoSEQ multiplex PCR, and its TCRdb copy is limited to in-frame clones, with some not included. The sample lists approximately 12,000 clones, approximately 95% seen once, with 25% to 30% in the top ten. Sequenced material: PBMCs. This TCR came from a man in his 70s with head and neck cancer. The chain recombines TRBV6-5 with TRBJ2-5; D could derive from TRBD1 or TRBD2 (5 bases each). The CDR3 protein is CASSSRWGETQYF. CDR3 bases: TGTGCCAGCAGCTCCCGGTGGGGGGAGACCCAGTACTTC.